The clone carrying this T cell receptor (beta chain) was seen many times. The CDR3 totals 16 residues. MiXCR, applied by TCRdb to the 5' RACE reads, yields one record per CDR3 protein. The table includes around 530,000 distinct CDR3 sequences, around 15% detected once. These data are taken from a study of identical twins. This sample also belongs to another study, concerning yellow fever vaccine responses in identical twins.

The sample was CD4+ T cells sorted from blood. V and J are TRBV21-1 and TRBJ1-5. TRBV21-1 is a documented pseudogene. The sequence derives from a woman younger than 35 in good health. CDR3 coding DNA: TGTGCCAGCAGCAAAGCGCTTTATGAGTATCGTCAGCCCCAGCATTTT. Translation: CASSKALYEYRQPQHF.